A selection of T cell receptor beta chains follows, all from one sample in a study of blood T cell repertoires in COVID-19. Some clones are missing from TCRdb's copy, which holds only in-frame ones; the method was immunoSEQ multiplex PCR. The sample shows about 370,000 clones, more than 80% of them seen only once. Sequenced sample: PBMCs or T cells enriched from blood (not recorded which). The receptors derive from a man between 18 and 35 years old who had recovered from COVID-19. The CDR3 runs from the conserved cysteine through the conserved F or W. Fields, in order: D gene, V gene, clone size, J gene, CDR3 DNA, CDR3 protein. D genes are given only for firm matches. The size field is filled for only some rows; it gives once, few, many or a size class.

TRBD1	TRBV28	NA	TRBJ2-2	TGTGCCAGCAGGGAAGGGACAGGGACCGGGGAGCTGTTTTTT	CASREGTGTGELFF
NA	TRBV9	NA	TRBJ2-5	TGTGCCAGCAGCTCACGACAGTCACAAGAGACCCAGTACTTC	CASSSRQSQETQYF
TRBD1	TRBV7-9	few	TRBJ1-1	TGTGCCAGCAGCTACGGACAGGGGGTGGACACTGAAGCTTTCTTT	CASSYGQGVDTEAFF
TRBD2	TRBV7-9	NA	TRBJ2-7	TGTGCCAGCCGCCCACTAGCGGTTTACGAGCAGTACTTC	CASRPLAVYEQYF
NA	TRBV28	NA	TRBJ2-5	TGTGCCAGCAGTTTAGCAGGGCTCCAAGAGACCCAGTACTTC	CASSLAGLQETQYF
TRBD1	TRBV9	NA	TRBJ2-7	TGTGCCAGCAGCAGACAGGGGGCTAGGTACGAGCAGTACTTC	CASSRQGARYEQYF
TRBD1	TRBV15	NA	TRBJ1-5	TGTGCCACCAGCAGACGTGGACAGGGGATTTCTCAGCCCCAGCATTTT	CATSRRGQGISQPQHF
TRBD1	TRBV18	NA	TRBJ1-6	TGTGCCAGCTCACCTCGAGAGACAGGGCAATCCCTCCACTTT	CASSPRETGQSLHF
NA	TRBV10-3	NA	TRBJ1-5	TGTGCCATCAGTGAGGGGACTACAAATCAGCCCCAGCATTTT	CAISEGTTNQPQHF
TRBD1	TRBV18	NA	TRBJ2-7	TGTGCCAGCTCACCTAAACCGGGGACAGTCTCCTACGAGCAGTACTTC	CASSPKPGTVSYEQYF
NA	TRBV4-2	once	TRBJ2-5	TGTGCCAGCAGCCAAACGGAGCGGCAAGAGACCCAGTACTTC	CASSQTERQETQYF
NA	TRBV2	NA	TRBJ2-1	TGTGCCAGCAGAGAGGGCCGAGTCAATGAGCAGTTCTTC	CASREGRVNEQFF
TRBD1	TRBV27	NA	TRBJ2-7	TGTGCCAGCAGTTTCAGGACAGGGGGCTACGAGCAGTACTTC	CASSFRTGGYEQYF
NA	TRBV7-9	NA	TRBJ2-5	TGTGCCAGCAGCCCCGGGCAAGAGACCCAGTACTTC	CASSPGQETQYF
TRBD1	TRBV5-1	NA	TRBJ1-4	TGCGCCAGCAGCTTGGACAGGGGTGGAGAAAAACTGTTTTTT	CASSLDRGGEKLFF
TRBD1	TRBV6-5	NA	TRBJ2-7	TGTGCCAGCAGTTATTGGGACAGCTCTTCCTACGAGCAGTACTTC	CASSYWDSSSYEQYF
TRBD2	TRBV11-3	NA	TRBJ2-2	TGTGCCAGCAGCAATGGCGGGGGACGCACCGGGGAGCTGTTTTTT	CASSNGGGRTGELFF
NA	TRBV4-3	once	TRBJ2-4	TGCGCCAGCAGCTTCAAAGGCGGTTATACGGGGAACATTCAGTACTTC	CASSFKGGYTGNIQYF
TRBD2	TRBV7-2	NA	TRBJ2-3	TGTGCCAGCAGGAGAATTGCGGGAGGGATCACAGATACGCAGTATTTT	CASRRIAGGITDTQYF
NA	TRBV2	NA	TRBJ2-7	TGTGCCAGCAAGGGGGAGGGGAACGAGCAGTACTTC	CASKGEGNEQYF
NA	TRBV7-3	NA	TRBJ1-3	TGTGCCAGCAGCTTAGGGCCTAACTCTGGAAACACCATATATTTT	CASSLGPNSGNTIYF
TRBD1	TRBV5-1	few	TRBJ2-1	TGCGCCAGCAGCTTGGAGACTACCGGGACAGGCTCCTACAATGAGCAGTTCTTC	CASSLETTGTGSYNEQFF
NA	TRBV3-1/TRBV3-2	NA	TRBJ1-3	TGTGCCAGCAGCCCACTGAGGACTTCTGGAAACACCATATATTTT	CASSPLRTSGNTIYF
TRBD1	TRBV10-3	NA	TRBJ2-3	TGTGCCATCAGTTCGGGACAGGGGGTAACAGATACGCAGTATTTT	CAISSGQGVTDTQYF
TRBD1	TRBV12-5	NA	TRBJ1-6	TGTGCTAGTGGTTTCCGTGACAGGGGGAGGTCACCCCTCCACTTT	CASGFRDRGRSPLHF
TRBD1	TRBV28	NA	TRBJ1-6	TGTGCCAGCAGTACGGGACAGCTTAATTCACCCCTCCACTTT	CASSTGQLNSPLHF
NA	TRBV3-1/TRBV3-2	NA	TRBJ2-2	TGTGCCAGCGGTCAGGGTGTAGCCTCCGGGGAGCTGTTTTTT	CASGQGVASGELFF
NA	TRBV4-3	NA	TRBJ2-2	TGCGCCAGCAGCCAAGATTCACGGGGGACGGACACCGGGGAGCTGTTTTTT	CASSQDSRGTDTGELFF
NA	TRBV30	NA	TRBJ2-7	TGTGCCTGGAACTCGCGGAGCTCCTACGAGCAGTACTTC	CAWNSRSSYEQYF
NA	TRBV7-8	NA	TRBJ1-5	TGTGCCAGCAGCTCCGGACTAGCGCATGGCGAATATAGCAATCAGCCCCAGCATTTT	CASSSGLAHGEYSNQPQHF
NA	TRBV19	NA	TRBJ2-2	TGTGCCAGTAGTATAGGTCACGGGACTAACACCGGGGAGCTGTTTTTT	CASSIGHGTNTGELFF
TRBD1	TRBV5-1	NA	TRBJ1-3	TGCGCCAGCAGCTCGGGACAGGGGGCGGACACCATATATTTT	CASSSGQGADTIYF
TRBD1	TRBV7-2	few	TRBJ1-2	TGTGCCAGCAGCTTAGCCAGGGGGCAAAGCTATGGCTACACCTTC	CASSLARGQSYGYTF
NA	TRBV30	NA	TRBJ2-4	TGTGCCTGGAGGTCAGCGGGCGTACTAGCCAAAAACATTCAGTACTTC	CAWRSAGVLAKNIQYF
NA	TRBV3-1/TRBV3-2	NA	TRBJ1-5	TGTGCCAGCGAGGGGGGGCTCGGTCAGCCCCAGCATTTT	CASEGGLGQPQHF
TRBD2	TRBV6-5	NA	TRBJ2-7	TGTGCCAGCAGACCTGGGACTAGCATCGAGCAGTACTTC	CASRPGTSIEQYF
TRBD1	TRBV2	NA	TRBJ1-4	TGTGCCAGCCAAGGGACAGGGGGCCCCCTGGGCGAAAAACTGTTTTTT	CASQGTGGPLGEKLFF